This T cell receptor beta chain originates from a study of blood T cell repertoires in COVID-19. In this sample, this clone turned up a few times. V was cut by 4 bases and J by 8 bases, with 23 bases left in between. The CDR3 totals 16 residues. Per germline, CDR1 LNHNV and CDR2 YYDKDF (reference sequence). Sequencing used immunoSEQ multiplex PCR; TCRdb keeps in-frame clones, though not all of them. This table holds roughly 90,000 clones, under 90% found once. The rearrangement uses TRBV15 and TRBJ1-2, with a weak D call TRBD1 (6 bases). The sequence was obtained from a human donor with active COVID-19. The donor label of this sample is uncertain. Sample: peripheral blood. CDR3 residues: CATSTIESQGTTGYTF. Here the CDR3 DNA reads TGTGCCACCAGCACAATAGAATCACAGGGTACCACGGGCTACACCTTC.